A selection of T cell receptor beta chains follows, all from one sample in a study of cytomegalovirus exposure and HLA in healthy donors. Sequencing was performed with immunoSEQ multiplex PCR; in TCRdb, only in-frame clones are kept and a portion is missing. Among 150,000 to 200,000 clones listed, about 75% were seen once. The sample comprised PBMCs. The source of these receptors is a man in his late teens or twenties in good health and CMV-seropositive. Both conserved end residues are part of each CDR3. D genes are given only for firm matches. Not every row has a clone size; where given, it reads once, few, many or a size class.

clone size | V gene | D gene | CDR3 protein
few | TRBV5-4 | TRBD1 | CASTLDRGSYNSPLHF
. | TRBV19 | TRBD1 | CASSPDRGRYGYTF
. | TRBV28 | TRBD2 | CASSLGLAGRGTDTQYF
. | TRBV25-1 | TRBD2 | CASSMTSGRGETQYF
. | TRBV2 | . | CASGTLGGTGELFF
. | TRBV4-1 | . | CASSQPTGNTEAFF
few | TRBV11-3 | TRBD1 | CASSSTGGGETQYF
few | TRBV7-2 | . | CASSWSPGNTIYF
. | TRBV7-3 | TRBD1 | CASSLTSTGGAFF
once | TRBV11-1 | . | CASSLEGDYQETQYF
. | TRBV4-1 | . | CASSQVPGNQPQHF
once | TRBV5-1 | . | CASSLVGRADQPQHF
few | TRBV28 | . | CASSFPGTNEAFF
. | TRBV11-2 | TRBD2 | CASSWFGGFNTGELFF
. | TRBV6-5 | . | CASSYAAGRGYTF
. | TRBV21-1 | . | CASSTRDRSTGELFF
. | TRBV9 | TRBD1 | CASSGSTGTWRGSPLHF
. | TRBV5-1 | . | CASSLDGRTSTDTQYF
. | TRBV11-3 | . | CASSSASGYHTIYF
. | TRBV6-5 | . | CASSSQGPYNQPQHF
. | TRBV2 | TRBD2 | CASSPTSGKQFF
. | TRBV7-9 | TRBD1 | CASILQGAETEAFF
. | TRBV29-1 | . | CSVRQKNIQYF
. | TRBV15 | TRBD2 | CATSRDLWKREFNEQFF
. | TRBV7-3 | TRBD1 | CASSQGGDQPQHF
few | TRBV11-2 | . | CASSLDAGPEAFF
. | TRBV6-4 | TRBD1 | CATRQGGTEAFF
. | TRBV2 | TRBD1 | CASSKGQGNSPLHF
. | TRBV5-6 | . | CASSLRDNKAGANVLTF